These T cell receptor beta chains were read from a single sample in a study of OX40 agonist ivuxolimab in advanced cancers. Repertoires were generated with immunoSEQ multiplex PCR, while TCRdb's copy carries only in-frame clones and drops some. The data hold fewer than 25,000 clones, with around 88% observed a single time. The material sequenced was CD4+ or CD8+ T cells sorted from blood, taken in a trial of the OX40 agonist ivuxolimab. These receptors were taken from an adult with an advanced solid tumor such as melanoma, head and neck, liver or kidney cancer. Each CDR3 is given with its conserved first and last residue. D genes are given only for firm matches. Size values are once, few and many counts, or a class for expanded clones, and some rows have none.

clone size	J gene	D gene	V gene	CDR3 DNA	CDR3 protein
-	TRBJ2-3	-	TRBV27	TGTGCCAGCAGTTTTTTTTTAGGAACAGATACGCAGTATTTT	CASSFFLGTDTQYF
-	TRBJ2-7	TRBD2	TRBV5-6	TGTGCCAGCAGCTGGACCATCCCAGCGGGAGGCTACGAGCAGTACTTC	CASSWTIPAGGYEQYF
-	TRBJ2-7	-	TRBV20-1	TGCAGTGCCCCCCGGGACTTAGAGCAGTACTTC	CSAPRDLEQYF
-	TRBJ2-7	-	TRBV6-5	TGTGCCAGCAGTTACTCAATGGGCGAGCAGTACTTC	CASSYSMGEQYF
-	TRBJ2-1	TRBD2	TRBV9	TGTGCCAGCAGCCCGGCTAGCGGTATTACCTACAATGAGCAGTTCTTC	CASSPASGITYNEQFF
-	TRBJ2-1	-	TRBV19	TGTGCCAGTAGCGAGATCGGCTACAATGAGCAGTTCTTC	CASSEIGYNEQFF
-	TRBJ2-3	TRBD1	TRBV27	TGTGCCAGCAGTTTATATACGGGGACAGGGGGTATCAGAGATACGCAGTATTTT	CASSLYTGTGGIRDTQYF
-	TRBJ2-4	-	TRBV27	TGTGCCAGCAGTTTCGACAGGGCGGGGAACATTCAGTACTTC	CASSFDRAGNIQYF
-	TRBJ1-5	TRBD1	TRBV5-1	TGCGCCAGCACCCCCCCTTCAGGGGGCGGGCAGCCCCAGCATTTT	CASTPPSGGGQPQHF
-	TRBJ2-5	TRBD2	TRBV9	TGTGCCAGCAGCACTGGGAGGGGAGAGACCCAGTACTTC	CASSTGRGETQYF
-	TRBJ2-7	TRBD2	TRBV30	TGTGCCTACCAACGGTATGAGGGAAGGCTAGCGGGAGCGGATCCCTACGAGCAGTACTTC	CAYQRYEGRLAGADPYEQYF
-	TRBJ1-2	TRBD1	TRBV15	TGTGCCACCAGCCCCCGGACAGGAGACAACTATGGCTACACCTTC	CATSPRTGDNYGYTF
-	TRBJ1-1	-	TRBV5-5	TGTGCCAGCAGCAGGACAGTCACTGAAGCTTTCTTT	CASSRTVTEAFF
-	TRBJ2-1	-	TRBV6-6	TGTGCCAGCAGTTACCGGACGGGGCTGAATGAGCAGTTCTTC	CASSYRTGLNEQFF
-	TRBJ2-3	TRBD2	TRBV19	TGTGCCAGTAGTATGTTGCTAGCGGAGATCACAGATACGCAGTATTTT	CASSMLLAEITDTQYF
-	TRBJ2-1	-	TRBV30	TGTGCCTGGGAGGGTCGCGGGTCGTCCTACAATGAGCAGTTCTTC	CAWEGRGSSYNEQFF
-	TRBJ2-4	TRBD2	TRBV29-1	TGCAGCGTTGAAGGGGGACTAGCGGGAGTCAAAAACATTCAGTACTTC	CSVEGGLAGVKNIQYF
few	TRBJ2-1	-	TRBV19	TGTGCCAGTACCCCCACCCAATACAATGAGCAGTTCTTC	CASTPTQYNEQFF
-	TRBJ2-1	TRBD2	TRBV7-2	TGTGCCAGCAGCTTAGAGGGCGGGAGAATCTACAATGAGCAGTTCTTC	CASSLEGGRIYNEQFF
-	TRBJ2-7	TRBD2	TRBV5-1	TGCGCCAGCAGCTTGGATAGCGGGCTCTACGAGCAGTACTTC	CASSLDSGLYEQYF
once	TRBJ2-7	TRBD2	TRBV30	TGTGCCTGGAGTCCACGGGGGGGCTACGAGCAGTACTTC	CAWSPRGGYEQYF
few	TRBJ2-7	TRBD2	TRBV11-2	TGTGCCAGCAGCTTAGGGGGAGGGTTCTACGAGCAGTACTTC	CASSLGGGFYEQYF
-	TRBJ1-2	-	TRBV2	TGTGCCAGCAGGCCATCAGGAGCTAACTATGGCTACACCTTC	CASRPSGANYGYTF
-	TRBJ1-5	-	TRBV7-9	TGTGCCAGCAGCGCGGGAGCGCTAAGTCAGCCCCAGCATTTT	CASSAGALSQPQHF
few	TRBJ2-1	-	TRBV15	TGTGCCACAATGAAAGCTTGGCAGTACAATGAGCAGTTCTTC	CATMKAWQYNEQFF
-	TRBJ2-5	TRBD2	TRBV7-3	TGTGCCAGCAGCTTCGGGACTAGCGGGGAGACCCAGTACTTC	CASSFGTSGETQYF
-	TRBJ2-3	-	TRBV6-4	TGTGCCAGCAGTGACTCAAGCCCCGGGGGACCAGATACGCAGTATTTT	CASSDSSPGGPDTQYF
-	TRBJ2-1	TRBD2	TRBV4-2	TGTGCCAGCAGCCATGCTAGCGGAAGCTCCTACAATGAGCAGTTCTTC	CASSHASGSSYNEQFF
-	TRBJ2-7	TRBD1	TRBV4-1	TGCGCCAGCAGCTGGGGACAGGGTGACGAGCAGTACTTC	CASSWGQGDEQYF
-	TRBJ2-7	-	TRBV7-9	TGTGCCAGCAGCCCTGGAGGTCAAAGGGTCTACGAGCAGTACTTC	CASSPGGQRVYEQYF
-	TRBJ2-5	-	TRBV10-3	TGTGCCATCAGTGATTCAGGACTTGGAGAGACCCAGTACTTC	CAISDSGLGETQYF
-	TRBJ1-1	-	TRBV13	TGTGCCAGCAGCTTCACTGGGTCCGGCACTGAAGCTTTCTTT	CASSFTGSGTEAFF
-	TRBJ2-1	TRBD2	TRBV7-2	TGTGCCAGCAGCCCAACTAGCGGGGCCTACAATGAGCAGTTCTTC	CASSPTSGAYNEQFF
few	TRBJ2-3	-	TRBV7-6	TGTGCCAGCAGCCCGAACCGGGCAGGAAGCACAGATACGCAGTATTTT	CASSPNRAGSTDTQYF
-	TRBJ2-7	-	TRBV30	TGTGCCTGGAGACGGGTAGCGGAGTCCACCTACGAGCAGTACTTC	CAWRRVAESTYEQYF
-	TRBJ1-2	-	TRBV9	TGTGCCAGCAGCGTACAAGACTATGGCTACACCTTC	CASSVQDYGYTF
-	TRBJ2-3	-	TRBV11-2	TGTGCCAGCAGCCTAAGAAGCACAGATACGCAGTATTTT	CASSLRSTDTQYF
few	TRBJ2-1	TRBD2	TRBV9	TGTGCCAGCAGCGTTAGCCGTGCTAGCGGGAATGACAATGAGCAGTTCTTC	CASSVSRASGNDNEQFF
-	TRBJ2-7	-	TRBV4-3	TGCGCCAGCAGCCCGGGCACGGGTGGCTCCTACGAGCAGTACTTC	CASSPGTGGSYEQYF
-	TRBJ2-7	-	TRBV5-1	TGCGCCAGCAGCTTGGGTCAGGGGTCCTACGAGCAGTACTTC	CASSLGQGSYEQYF
-	TRBJ1-2	-	TRBV18	TGTGCCAGCTCACCACCGGGTGTCCGGGAGCGCAGTGGCTACACCTTC	CASSPPGVRERSGYTF
-	TRBJ2-1	-	TRBV10-2	TGCGCCAGCAGTAACCCCATGAATGAGCAGTTCTTC	CASSNPMNEQFF
-	TRBJ1-1	TRBD1	TRBV28	TGTGCCAGCAGTTCCGACAGGGCAGACACTGAAGCTTTCTTT	CASSSDRADTEAFF
-	TRBJ2-1	-	TRBV6-4	TGTGCCAGCAGCCCCGGGACCCGCCCCTACAATGAGCAGTTCTTC	CASSPGTRPYNEQFF
-	TRBJ2-7	TRBD2	TRBV5-4	TGTGCCAGCAGCTTGAAGGTTGGACTAGCGGGATTCTACGAGCAGTACTTC	CASSLKVGLAGFYEQYF
-	TRBJ2-5	-	TRBV15	TGTGCCACCAGCAGAGTGGGGGAGACCCAGTACTTC	CATSRVGETQYF
-	TRBJ2-1	TRBD2	TRBV27	TGTGCCAGCAGTTTTCTGGGCGGGAGCTCCTACAATGAGCAGTTCTTC	CASSFLGGSSYNEQFF
-	TRBJ2-5	TRBD2	TRBV6-6	TGTGCCAGCAGTTTCGGGACTATGAGGGTTCGGGAGACCCAGTACTTC	CASSFGTMRVRETQYF
-	TRBJ2-5	-	TRBV5-4	TGTGCCAGCAGCCTAGGGGCAGCAAAAGAGACCCAGTACTTC	CASSLGAAKETQYF
-	TRBJ1-5	TRBD1	TRBV27	TGTGCCAGCAGTTTATCCGGGACAGGGCCGGGGAATCAGCCCCAGCATTTT	CASSLSGTGPGNQPQHF
-	TRBJ2-7	-	TRBV6-1	TGTGCCAGCAGTCCCCGGGGCTACGAGCAGTACTTC	CASSPRGYEQYF
-	TRBJ2-7	TRBD2	TRBV7-9	TGTGCCAGCAGCTCCAAAGCGGGAGGGCCTCACTACGAGCAGTACTTC	CASSSKAGGPHYEQYF
-	TRBJ2-2	TRBD1	TRBV19	TGTGCCAGTAGTATGACAGGGGGCCCCGGGGAGCTGTTTTTT	CASSMTGGPGELFF